The rows below give T cell receptor beta chains drawn from one sample of a study of blood T cell repertoires in COVID-19. TCRdb's table, derived via immunoSEQ multiplex PCR, lists solely in-frame clones and lacks some. The data contain 250,000 to 350,000 clones, around 87% of them singletons. The material sequenced was peripheral blood. The receptors shown here come from a young woman who had recovered from COVID-19. Both conserved end residues are part of each CDR3. A D gene is named only where the DNA matches it firmly. Size is omitted from some rows. Given values are once, few, many or a class for expanded clones.

TRBD1	.	TRBV7-9	TRBJ1-1	TGTGCCAGCGCATTCAGGGGGCACGGCACTGAAGCTTTCTTT	CASAFRGHGTEAFF
TRBD1	once	TRBV19	TRBJ1-1	TGTGCCTGCTCCCTTCCAGGGGGAAGCACTGAAGCTTTCTTT	CACSLPGGSTEAFF
TRBD1	.	TRBV9	TRBJ2-7	TGTGCCAGCAGCCCAGGGGGGACAGGCTCCTACGAGCAGTACTTC	CASSPGGTGSYEQYF
.	.	TRBV7-2	TRBJ2-1	TGTGCCAGCAGCCCGCGCGGGACCCGATCCTACAATGAGCAGTTCTTC	CASSPRGTRSYNEQFF
TRBD1	.	TRBV7-8	TRBJ1-2	TGTGCCAGCAGCTTCGGGGACAGCAACTATGGCTACACCTTC	CASSFGDSNYGYTF
.	.	TRBV2	TRBJ1-2	TGTGCCAGCAGTGGACCTCAATCGAGGAGCCAGAACCTAGAGTATGGCTACACCTTC	CASSGPQSRSQNLEYGYTF
.	.	TRBV12-3/TRBV12-4	TRBJ2-7	TGTGCCAGCAGTGCGACACTTACCTACGAGCAGTACTTC	CASSATLTYEQYF
TRBD2	.	TRBV18	TRBJ2-2	TGTGCCAGCTCAACTAGCGGTTTAGTCACCGGGGAGCTGTTTTTT	CASSTSGLVTGELFF
.	.	TRBV7-6	TRBJ2-2	TGTGCCAGCAGCTTAAAAAGACAGCCCTTTACGAACACCGGGGAGCTGTTTTTT	CASSLKRQPFTNTGELFF
TRBD1	.	TRBV19	TRBJ2-1	TGTGCCAGTAGTATAGGAGGGACAGGGGCCTGGGTCGATGAGCAGTTCTTC	CASSIGGTGAWVDEQFF
TRBD1	.	TRBV6-4	TRBJ2-5	TGTGCCAGCAGACAACAGGGGAGCGAGACCCAGTACTTC	CASRQQGSETQYF
.	.	TRBV11-3	TRBJ2-1	TGTGCCAGCAGCTTAGGTTTGTGGGGGAGGAATGAGCAGTTCTTC	CASSLGLWGRNEQFF
TRBD2	.	TRBV5-3	TRBJ2-5	TGTGCCAGAAGCTTGGTGACTAGCGGGGTACAAGAGACCCAGTACTTC	CARSLVTSGVQETQYF
TRBD2	.	TRBV28	TRBJ2-1	TGTGCCAGCAGTTTACGGACTAGCGGTAATGAGCAGTTCTTC	CASSLRTSGNEQFF
.	.	TRBV3-1/TRBV3-2	TRBJ1-1	TGTGCCAGCAGCCTAGTCGGAGGGGCGAGGATGAACACTGAAGCTTTCTTT	CASSLVGGARMNTEAFF
.	.	TRBV6-5	TRBJ1-1	TGTGCCAGCAACCTGGACGGGGAAATGAACACTGAAGCTTTCTTT	CASNLDGEMNTEAFF
TRBD2	.	TRBV3-1/TRBV3-2	TRBJ2-5	TGTGCCAGCAGCCAGGGGTGGTGGCTAGCGGGGGGGAAGACCCAGTACTTC	CASSQGWWLAGGKTQYF
.	.	TRBV2	TRBJ2-7	TGTGCCAGCAGAAGCCGGGGTCCCTACGAGCAGTACTTC	CASRSRGPYEQYF
.	.	TRBV9	TRBJ2-7	TGTGCCAGCAGCTCTGGGGGGAGCTCCTACGAGCAGTACTTC	CASSSGGSSYEQYF
TRBD1	.	TRBV28	TRBJ1-4	TGTGCCAGCAGTTCGAGGACAGGAGGGGATGAAAAACTGTTTTTT	CASSSRTGGDEKLFF
.	.	TRBV7-3	TRBJ1-3	TGTGCCAGCAGCCCAGTAAAGGGAAACACCATATATTTT	CASSPVKGNTIYF
TRBD1	.	TRBV7-8	TRBJ1-6	TGTGCCAGCAGCTATACGGGACAGGGGAATTCACCCCTCCACTTT	CASSYTGQGNSPLHF
.	few	TRBV5-1	TRBJ2-1	TGCGCCAGCAGCTTGACTGGAGCGAACGTCGAGCAGTTCTTC	CASSLTGANVEQFF
.	.	TRBV5-1	TRBJ1-3	TGCGCCAGCAGCTTGACAGGGTACGGAAACACCATATATTTT	CASSLTGYGNTIYF
.	.	TRBV25-1	TRBJ2-1	TGTGCCAGCAGTGAATTCGCGGGTGGCGGTGAGCAGTTCTTC	CASSEFAGGGEQFF
.	once	TRBV30	TRBJ1-2	TGTGCCTGGAGTGGACCAGGAGGCTATGGCTACACCTTC	CAWSGPGGYGYTF
TRBD2	.	TRBV6-2/TRBV6-3	TRBJ2-7	TGTGCCAGCAGTTACAATTCATTGGGACTAGCGGGAGTCTACGAGCAGTACTTC	CASSYNSLGLAGVYEQYF
.	.	TRBV10-1	TRBJ1-1	TGCGCCAGCAGTGAGTCCCCCCAGAACACTGAAGCTTTCTTT	CASSESPQNTEAFF
.	.	TRBV5-4	TRBJ2-1	TGTGCCAGCAGCCCTGGTGGAGGCAGGGGTTACAATGAGCAGTTCTTC	CASSPGGGRGYNEQFF
TRBD2	.	TRBV9	TRBJ2-1	TGTGCCAGCAGCGTACTAGCGGGAGTGAGGAATGAGCAGTTCTTC	CASSVLAGVRNEQFF
TRBD1	.	TRBV27	TRBJ1-2	TGTGCCAGCAGTCCTGACCCGGGACAGACATTCTATGGCTACACCTTC	CASSPDPGQTFYGYTF
TRBD1	.	TRBV6-5	TRBJ1-1	TGTGCCAGCAGTCGGGGAAGGGGGCAGGGTGAAGCTTTCTTT	CASSRGRGQGEAFF